This T cell receptor beta chain was observed in a study of PD-1 blockade in classical Hodgkin lymphoma. General observations from the study: Those starting nivolumab under 1 year post-ASCT were excluded. Baseline TCR diversity was reportedly lower in newly diagnosed patients than in healthy donors. It was reported as lower still in relapsed/refractory patients. For complete responders, baseline diversity was comparable to that of newly diagnosed patients.

The assay was immunoSEQ multiplex PCR, and TCRdb's table has in-frame clones only and misses some. This table has 10,000 or so clones, over 80% appearing once. Documented time point: cycle 4 day 1 (C4D1), after five to seven weeks of nivolumab. Relapses following autologous stem cell transplantation were seen in all patients, with brentuximab vedotin exposure varying. Magnetic negative selection was used to purify CD4+ T cells from PBMCs that had been thawed. Germline CDR1 and CDR2: SGHTA and FQGNSA. With 4 bases removed from V and 8 bases from J, the gap between germline ends came to 18 bases. This CDR3 has 15 residues. Remarks on this clone: Its antigen is as yet unknown.

The V gene is TRBV7-2, the J gene TRBJ2-4; no clear D. Here the sequenced sample was CD4+ T cells from blood, taken before the fourth cycle of nivolumab. This sequence was found in a human donor with classical Hodgkin lymphoma. The CDR3 sequence: CASSSPGPLRDIQYF. Here the CDR3 DNA reads TGTGCCAGCAGCTCCCCCGGGCCTCTGAGAGACATTCAGTACTTC.